One sample yielded the 23 T cell receptor beta chains listed below, sequenced in a study of blood T cell repertoires in COVID-19. The assay was immunoSEQ multiplex PCR, and TCRdb's table has in-frame clones only and misses some. The data show around 290,000 clones, with around 89% seen just once and roughly 5% held by the top ten. Sequences were obtained from peripheral blood. The receptors were sampled from a man aged 35 to 55 with acute or convalescent COVID-19.

The chain employs TRBV4-2 and TRBJ2-1, with TRBD2 matching over 9 bases. Looked up from germline, CDR1 is LGHNA and CDR2 is YNFKEQ. V lost 0 bases to trimming and J lost 1 base; unmatched junction nucleotides: 7. The CDR3 contains 18 residues. In DNA form, the CDR3 reads TGTGCCAGCAGCCAAGATTTCGGGCGGGGGGGGTCCTACAATGAGCAGTTCTTC. As protein: CASSQDFGRGGSYNEQFF.

The chain links TRBV5-7 to TRBJ2-5; perhaps TRBD1 as D (6 bases). TRBV5-7 qualifies as an ORF whose function is uncertain. The CDR3 is 16 residues long. Deletions cut 4 bases from V and 5 bases from J, with 21 bases between. CDR3 DNA: TGTGCCAGCAGCCAAGGACAGACACCCAAGGTGGAGACCCAGTACTTC. As protein: CASSQGQTPKVETQYF.

This sequence joins TRBV29-1 and TRBJ1-1; 10 bases agree with TRBD1. The CDR3 runs 15 residues. Looked up from germline, CDR1 is SQVTM and CDR2 is ANQGSEA. Trimming cost V 1 base and J 3 bases; bases outside gene matches: 5. The DNA for the CDR3 is TGCAGCGTTGAAGGGACAGGGGGTTGGGACACTGAAGCTTTCTTT. Translated, it gives CSVEGTGGWDTEAFF.

The J gene is TRBJ2-2, the V gene TRBV4-1, with a possible D match to TRBD1 (6 bases). The CDR3 contains 14 residues. Germline-derived CDR1 and CDR2 are MGHRA and YSYEKL. The V end was cut by 2 bases, the J end by 5 bases, with 9 bases between. For the CDR3, the DNA is TGCGCCAGCAGCCAAAATCAGGGGACCGGGGAGCTGTTTTTT. It is translated as CASSQNQGTGELFF.

The gene calls are TRBV3-1 (or the pseudogene TRBV3-2) and TRBJ2-1; TRBD2 might be the D (6 bases). CDR1 and CDR2 (germline): LGHDT, YNNKEL (reference sequence). Trimming took 4 bases from V and 8 from J, leaving 6 bases between them. The CDR3 spans 11 residues. In DNA form, the CDR3 reads TGTGCCAGCAGCCGCGGGGATGAGCAGTTCTTC. Translating it yields CASSRGDEQFF.

On this clone: Other DNA sequences within the sample encode an identical CDR3. The chain links TRBV5-1 to TRBJ1-2; tentatively, D is TRBD1 (6 bases). The CDR3 extends over 13 amino acids. V gave up 3 bases and J gave up 6 bases, with 12 bases separating them. CDR1 SGHRS and CDR2 YFSETQ come from the germline V gene. CDR3 sequence reads: CASSSQGGDGYTF. CDR3 sequence (DNA): TGCGCCAGCAGCTCCCAAGGGGGGGATGGCTACACCTTC.

This chain uses TRBV20-1 with TRBJ2-4; TRBD2 matches 15 bases. This CDR3 is built from 17 residues. Germline V gene lookup returns CDR1 DFQATT and CDR2 SNEGSKA (reference sequence). V lost 3 bases, J lost 0 bases, and 3 bases stayed unmatched. The CDR3 DNA sequence: TGCAGTGCTAGTCGGACTAGCGGGGGGGAAGCCAAAAACATTCAGTACTTC. As protein: CSASRTSGGEAKNIQYF.

This chain uses TRBV9 with TRBJ1-3; perhaps TRBD1 as D (6 bases). The germline V and J ends were trimmed by 4 bases and 4 bases, with 12 bases remaining between them. Germline CDR1 SGDLS, CDR2 YYNGEE. The CDR3 runs 14 residues. The CDR3 sequence: CASSRTGTGNTIYF. The DNA of the CDR3 is TGTGCCAGCAGCCGTACAGGGACGGGAAACACCATATATTTT.

This clone was picked up a small number of times. The chain employs TRBV2 and TRBJ1-2, with no clear D. Germline CDR1 SNHLY, CDR2 FYNNEI. V was clipped by 8 bases and J by 4 bases, with 17 bases between them. This CDR3 is 14 amino acids long. The chain's CDR3 is CASPAGSTGYGYTF. CDR3 bases: TGTGCCAGCCCAGCGGGGTCTACGGGCTATGGCTACACCTTC. Based on the CDR3 plus reference TRBV2 and TRBJ1-2, the full variable domain is EPEVTQTPSHQVTQMGQEVILRCVPISNHLYFYWYRQILGQKVEFLVSFYNNEISEKSEIFDDQFSVERPDGSNFTLKIRSTKLEDSAMYFCASPAGSTGYGYTFGSGTRLTVV.

V gene TRBV5-1 combines with J gene TRBJ2-2; 9 positions agree with TRBD1. CDR3 length equals 15 residues. Germline-derived CDR1 and CDR2 are SGHRS and YFSETQ. V was pared by 3 bases and J by 5 bases, with 5 bases of the junction left unmatched. The CDR3 reads CASSSGTGRTGELFF. DNA of the CDR3: TGCGCCAGCAGCTCGGGGACAGGGAGAACCGGGGAGCTGTTTTTT. Variable domain in full (rest from reference TRBV5-1 and TRBJ2-2): KAGVTQTPRYLIKTRGQQVTLSCSPISGHRSVSWYQQTPGQGLQFLFEYFSETQRNKGNFPGRFSGRQFSNSRSEMNVSTLELGDSALYLCASSSGTGRTGELFFGEGSRLTVL.

V is TRBV10-2 and J is TRBJ2-1, with 10 positions matching TRBD2. The germline V gene has CDR1 WSHSY and CDR2 SAAADI. J gave up 7 bases and V 6 bases, and 6 bases lay outside the gene matches. The CDR3 is made up of 14 amino acids. The CDR3 loop is CASRLAGGGNEQFF. CDR3 coding DNA: TGCGCCAGCAGATTAGCGGGGGGCGGGAATGAGCAGTTCTTC.

The V gene is TRBV4-1, the J gene TRBJ2-1, with D perhaps TRBD2 (5 bases). This CDR3 contains 18 residues. The germline gives CDR1 MGHRA, CDR2 YSYEKL. The V end was cut by 4 bases, the J end by 3 bases, with 22 bases between. The CDR3 sequence: CASSPKPRRVGVYNEQFF. In nucleotides, the CDR3 is TGCGCCAGCAGCCCGAAACCTAGGCGTGTCGGGGTCTACAATGAGCAGTTCTTC.

The chain combines TRBV11-3 with TRBJ1-2; the match to TRBD1 covers 8 bases. Germline V lookup: CDR1 SGHNT, CDR2 YENEEA. CDR3 size: 15 residues. V lost 5 bases to trimming and J lost 6 bases; unmatched junction nucleotides: 11. The CDR3, as DNA: TGTGCCAGCAGCCTGGGGACAGGTATAGTCCATGGCTACACCTTC. Its translation is CASSLGTGIVHGYTF.

At least ten counts were recorded for this clone. V and J are TRBV10-2 and TRBJ2-2; no reliable D call. Germline loops: CDR1 WSHSY, CDR2 SAAADI. CDR3 length equals 14 residues. V was cut by 6 bases and J by 6 bases, with 14 bases left in between. CDR3: CASSATPEAGELFF. In DNA, the CDR3 is TGCGCCAGCAGCGCCACACCAGAGGCCGGGGAGCTGTTTTTT.

The chain joins TRBV6-6 to TRBJ1-4; the D is unclear. The CDR3 sequence is 15 residues long. Per germline, CDR1 MNHNY and CDR2 SVGAGI (reference sequence). V lost 7 bases, J lost 5 bases, and 17 bases lay in between. CDR3: CASKLTTATNEKLFF. The CDR3 DNA sequence: TGTGCCAGCAAGTTAACAACAGCCACAAATGAAAAACTGTTTTTT.

This clone was observed a few times. V usage is TRBV5-5 and J usage is TRBJ2-7; a weak D match, TRBD1 (6 bases). This CDR3 contains 12 residues. Germline CDR1 and CDR2: SGHKS and YYEKEE (reference sequence). V gave up 4 bases and J gave up 3 bases, with 8 bases separating them. The CDR3 DNA sequence: TGTGCCAGCAGCGCACAGGGCTACGAGCAGTACTTC. It specifies CASSAQGYEQYF.

As DNA, the CDR3 is TGTGCCACCAGTGATTTCGGGTACGCTAGCACAGATACGCAGTATTTT. The encoded protein is CATSDFGYASTDTQYF. The chain joins TRBV24-1 to TRBJ2-3; the D is unclear. Germline-derived CDR1 and CDR2 are KGHDR and SFDVKD. This CDR3 has 16 residues. V lost 1 base, J lost 0 bases, and 10 bases lay in between.

CDR3 sequence: CASSPQTYEQYF. The CDR3 coding sequence is TGTGCCAGCAGCCCTCAGACCTACGAGCAGTACTTC. J is TRBJ2-7 and V is TRBV11-2; D is ambiguous. The germline gives CDR1 SGHAT, CDR2 FQNNGV. This CDR3 region has 12 residues. Deletions cut 5 bases from V and 2 bases from J, with 7 bases between.

This chain connects TRBV7-9 to TRBJ2-1, with TRBD1 matching over 11 bases. V was clipped by 4 bases and J by 4 bases; unmatched bases: 0. The germline CDR1 and CDR2 sequences are SEHNR and FQNEAQ (reference sequence). This CDR3 is 14 amino acids long. CDR3 sequence reads: CASSWDRGYNEQFF. Written as DNA, the CDR3 is TGTGCCAGCAGCTGGGACAGGGGGTACAATGAGCAGTTCTTC.

The chain carries TRBV6-5 and TRBJ2-2; D call uncertain. The ends were cut back, 0 bases at V and 1 base at J, with 6 bases in the middle. In germline, CDR1 is MNHEY, CDR2 SVGAGI. CDR3 length: 15 amino acids. In DNA, the CDR3 is TGTGCCAGCAGTTACTCGTCCGGGAACACCGGGGAGCTGTTTTTT. Translating it yields CASSYSSGNTGELFF.

The genes are TRBV2 and TRBJ1-5; D perhaps matches TRBD1 (5 bases). Looked up from germline, CDR1 is SNHLY and CDR2 is FYNNEI. The CDR3 totals 11 residues. Trimming pared 2 bases from V and 9 bases from J, leaving 5 bases between. DNA for the CDR3: TGTGCCAGCAGTGAAAGGGGGCCCCAGCATTTT. Translating gives CASSERGPQHF. The full variable domain, its missing parts supplied by reference TRBV2 and TRBJ1-5, is EPEVTQTPSHQVTQMGQEVILRCVPISNHLYFYWYRQILGQKVEFLVSFYNNEISEKSEIFDDQFSVERPDGSNFTLKIRSTKLEDSAMYFCASSERGPQHFGDGTRLSIL.

The CDR3 sequence is CASSLLRGGAASGKRAFF. The CDR3 DNA sequence: TGTGCCAGCAGTCTCCTCCGGGGGGGGGCAGCCTCTGGGAAACGAGCTTTCTTT. V gene TRBV6-6 combines with J gene TRBJ1-1, with a possible D match to TRBD1 (6 bases). CDR1 MNHNY and CDR2 SVGAGI come from the germline V gene (reference sequence). V gave up 5 bases and J gave up 10 bases, with 32 bases separating them. This CDR3 comprises 18 residues.

The chain has TRBV6-1 and TRBJ1-2; D not resolved. Trimming pared 0 bases from V and 4 bases from J, leaving 6 bases between. Looked up from germline, CDR1 is MNHNS and CDR2 is SASEGT. The CDR3 extends over 13 amino acids. The CDR3 sequence: CASSEAWPYGYTF. The CDR3 nucleotides are TGTGCCAGCAGTGAAGCGTGGCCCTATGGCTACACCTTC.